The rows below give T cell receptor beta chains drawn from one sample of a study of blood T cell repertoires in COVID-19. Method: immunoSEQ multiplex PCR; TCRdb's copy keeps in-frame clones and lacks some. The sample lists 300,000 to 350,000 clones; about 87% were seen once. The sample was PBMCs or T cells enriched from blood (not recorded which). These receptors were taken from a man in his thirties or forties who had recovered from COVID-19. The CDR3 runs from the conserved cysteine through the conserved F or W. The order of the fields is CDR3 length, J gene, V gene, D gene, CDR3 protein. D genes are given only for firm matches.

len: 13
j_gene: TRBJ2-5
v_gene: TRBV6-5
d_gene: NA
CDR3aa: CASSYSERGTQYF

len: 15
j_gene: TRBJ2-3
v_gene: TRBV5-1
d_gene: TRBD2
CDR3aa: CASSGLAGGTDTQYF

len: 16
j_gene: TRBJ2-3
v_gene: TRBV14
d_gene: NA
CDR3aa: CASSPRTAKSTDTQYF

len: 14
j_gene: TRBJ2-7
v_gene: TRBV7-2
d_gene: NA
CDR3aa: CASSPRGSAHEQYF

len: 17
j_gene: TRBJ2-2
v_gene: TRBV19
d_gene: NA
CDR3aa: CASSIDRGGANTGELFF

len: 18
j_gene: TRBJ1-2
v_gene: TRBV6-1
d_gene: NA
CDR3aa: CASSEYPVLGRGLVGYTF

len: 18
j_gene: TRBJ2-7
v_gene: TRBV18
d_gene: NA
CDR3aa: CASSPEGTGRGVPYEQYF

len: 15
j_gene: TRBJ2-2
v_gene: TRBV27
d_gene: TRBD2
CDR3aa: CASSLGTRNTGELFF

len: 15
j_gene: TRBJ1-2
v_gene: TRBV7-9
d_gene: TRBD1
CDR3aa: CASSSWDRENYGYTF

len: 13
j_gene: TRBJ2-7
v_gene: TRBV11-2
d_gene: NA
CDR3aa: CASSPLDRDEQYF

len: 14
j_gene: TRBJ1-4
v_gene: TRBV9
d_gene: TRBD1
CDR3aa: CASSVGTGNEKLFF

len: 16
j_gene: TRBJ1-3
v_gene: TRBV14
d_gene: NA
CDR3aa: CASSPWGHSSGNTIYF

len: 13
j_gene: TRBJ1-2
v_gene: TRBV29-1
d_gene: TRBD1
CDR3aa: CSVKGATNYGYTF

len: 14
j_gene: TRBJ2-7
v_gene: TRBV5-8
d_gene: TRBD1
CDR3aa: CASSSTGEGYEQYF

len: 15
j_gene: TRBJ1-1
v_gene: TRBV10-3
d_gene: TRBD1
CDR3aa: CAIRPGQGSGTEAFF

len: 15
j_gene: TRBJ1-2
v_gene: TRBV19
d_gene: TRBD1
CDR3aa: CASSLRTGAHYGYTF

len: 16
j_gene: TRBJ2-1
v_gene: TRBV24-1
d_gene: TRBD2
CDR3aa: CATSPSGTRNYNEQFF

len: 12
j_gene: TRBJ1-4
v_gene: TRBV10-3
d_gene: NA
CDR3aa: CAISEQNEKLFF

len: 16
j_gene: TRBJ1-2
v_gene: TRBV24-1
d_gene: NA
CDR3aa: CATSAQGPGGVYGYTF

len: 15
j_gene: TRBJ2-5
v_gene: TRBV5-1
d_gene: NA
CDR3aa: CASNPTGGGRETQYF

len: 15
j_gene: TRBJ2-3
v_gene: TRBV7-2
d_gene: NA
CDR3aa: CASSPEASFTDTQYF

len: 13
j_gene: TRBJ1-2
v_gene: TRBV6-5
d_gene: NA
CDR3aa: CASNSGRLGGYTF

len: 12
j_gene: TRBJ1-4
v_gene: TRBV19
d_gene: NA
CDR3aa: CASLSGLQKLFF

len: 15
j_gene: TRBJ2-7
v_gene: TRBV4-1
d_gene: NA
CDR3aa: CASSQVGDSSYEQYF

len: 11
j_gene: TRBJ1-3
v_gene: TRBV5-4
d_gene: NA
CDR3aa: CASHRADTIYF

len: 13
j_gene: TRBJ2-7
v_gene: TRBV5-6
d_gene: NA
CDR3aa: CASSFGGHYEQYF

len: 16
j_gene: TRBJ2-7
v_gene: TRBV27
d_gene: TRBD1
CDR3aa: CASSFSPGQGAYEQYF

len: 15
j_gene: TRBJ1-2
v_gene: TRBV11-2
d_gene: TRBD1
CDR3aa: CASSSLPRTGNGYTF

len: 15
j_gene: TRBJ2-3
v_gene: TRBV5-1
d_gene: TRBD2
CDR3aa: CASSGGLAFGDTQYF

len: 14
j_gene: TRBJ1-3
v_gene: TRBV28
d_gene: TRBD1
CDR3aa: CASSLTGAGNTIYF

len: 16
j_gene: TRBJ2-7
v_gene: TRBV9
d_gene: TRBD2
CDR3aa: CASSVIPGLAADEQYF

len: 13
j_gene: TRBJ2-7
v_gene: TRBV18
d_gene: NA
CDR3aa: CASSPAGTYEQYF

len: 15
j_gene: TRBJ2-5
v_gene: TRBV9
d_gene: TRBD2
CDR3aa: CASSDWTSGQETQYF

len: 17
j_gene: TRBJ1-6
v_gene: TRBV28
d_gene: TRBD1
CDR3aa: CASSPRTGGSYNSPLHF

len: 16
j_gene: TRBJ1-1
v_gene: TRBV5-1
d_gene: NA
CDR3aa: CASSEQGFIRDTEAFF

len: 13
j_gene: TRBJ2-7
v_gene: TRBV7-2
d_gene: NA
CDR3aa: CASSLRVSYEQYF

len: 13
j_gene: TRBJ1-2
v_gene: TRBV5-4
d_gene: TRBD1
CDR3aa: CASSGRGLGGYTF

len: 15
j_gene: TRBJ2-7
v_gene: TRBV3-1/TRBV3-2
d_gene: TRBD2
CDR3aa: CASSQGISGGDEQYF

len: 15
j_gene: TRBJ2-1
v_gene: TRBV28
d_gene: NA
CDR3aa: CASSPPTSHYNEQFF

len: 14
j_gene: TRBJ1-5
v_gene: TRBV28
d_gene: NA
CDR3aa: CASSFGGLNQPQHF

len: 16
j_gene: TRBJ1-2
v_gene: TRBV3-1/TRBV3-2
d_gene: TRBD1
CDR3aa: CASSQDRGRPNYGYTF

len: 12
j_gene: TRBJ2-2
v_gene: TRBV2
d_gene: NA
CDR3aa: CASSQGTGELFF

len: 15
j_gene: TRBJ1-5
v_gene: TRBV18
d_gene: NA
CDR3aa: CASSNIGLSNQPQHF

len: 13
j_gene: TRBJ1-1
v_gene: TRBV7-3
d_gene: NA
CDR3aa: CASSLRGDTEAFF

len: 14
j_gene: TRBJ1-6
v_gene: TRBV13
d_gene: NA
CDR3aa: CASSSGLSNSPLHF

len: 16
j_gene: TRBJ2-3
v_gene: TRBV5-1
d_gene: TRBD1
CDR3aa: CASRNPGQGATDTQYF

len: 15
j_gene: TRBJ1-4
v_gene: TRBV19
d_gene: TRBD1
CDR3aa: CASRTLTGVHEKLFF

len: 14
j_gene: TRBJ2-5
v_gene: TRBV10-3
d_gene: TRBD2
CDR3aa: CATAPLAGSETQYF

len: 12
j_gene: TRBJ1-6
v_gene: TRBV30
d_gene: NA
CDR3aa: CAWSGEGSPLHF

len: 15
j_gene: TRBJ2-5
v_gene: TRBV7-9
d_gene: NA
CDR3aa: CASSLDVGPQETQYF

len: 14
j_gene: TRBJ1-4
v_gene: TRBV28
d_gene: NA
CDR3aa: CASRPRGVNEKLFF

len: 16
j_gene: TRBJ1-4
v_gene: TRBV4-1
d_gene: NA
CDR3aa: CASSQETGKTNEKLFF

len: 14
j_gene: TRBJ1-5
v_gene: TRBV28
d_gene: NA
CDR3aa: CASSPLTGFQPQHF

len: 11
j_gene: TRBJ2-4
v_gene: TRBV20-1
d_gene: NA
CDR3aa: CSAHGQNIQYF

len: 13
j_gene: TRBJ2-3
v_gene: TRBV19
d_gene: NA
CDR3aa: CASRITGSGTQYF

len: 15
j_gene: TRBJ1-6
v_gene: TRBV9
d_gene: TRBD1
CDR3aa: CASSGRQGLNSPLHF

len: 13
j_gene: TRBJ2-2
v_gene: TRBV29-1
d_gene: TRBD1
CDR3aa: CRLGQGAAGELFF

len: 16
j_gene: TRBJ2-2
v_gene: TRBV5-4
d_gene: TRBD2
CDR3aa: CASSSSSGRNTGELFF